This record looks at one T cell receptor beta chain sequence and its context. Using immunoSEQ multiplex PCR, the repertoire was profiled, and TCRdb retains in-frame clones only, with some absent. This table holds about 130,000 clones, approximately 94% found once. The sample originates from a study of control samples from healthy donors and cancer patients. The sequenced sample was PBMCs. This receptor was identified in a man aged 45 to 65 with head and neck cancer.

CDR3 sequence (DNA): TGTGCCAGCAGCAAACATGGTACAGATACGCAGTATTTT. It translates to CASSKHGTDTQYF. The chain recombines TRBV21-1 with TRBJ2-3. TRBV21-1 is designated a pseudogene. The CDR3 spans 13 residues.